These T cell receptor beta chains were read from a single sample in a study of blood T cell repertoires in COVID-19. Generated by immunoSEQ multiplex PCR, the TCRdb table keeps only in-frame clones and is missing some. This table holds about 190,000 clones, roughly 86% found once. The sequenced material came from peripheral blood. These receptors were collected from an older woman with active or convalescent COVID-19. The CDR3 runs from the conserved cysteine through the conserved F or W. A D gene is named only where the DNA matches it firmly. Expanded clones are given a class, and other clones once, few, many or no size at all.

J | D | V | size | CDR3 | DNA
TRBJ1-1 | TRBD1 | TRBV28 | . | CASSNRGRTEAFF | TGTGCCAGCAGTAACAGGGGAAGGACTGAAGCTTTCTTT
TRBJ2-7 | . | TRBV7-9 | . | CASSPTGPTGLPWEQYF | TGTGCCAGCAGCCCGACGGGGCCGACAGGTCTCCCTTGGGAGCAGTACTTC
TRBJ2-1 | TRBD2 | TRBV7-3 | few | CASSRGTSGSNEQFF | TGTGCCAGCAGCCGAGGGACTAGCGGGAGCAATGAGCAGTTCTTC
TRBJ1-2 | TRBD1 | TRBV12-3/TRBV12-4 | . | CASSADRGGYTF | TGTGCCAGCAGTGCGGACAGGGGCGGCTACACCTTC
TRBJ2-5 | . | TRBV5-6 | . | CASDYRGKKYAETQYF | TGTGCCAGCGACTACCGGGGGAAGAAGTACGCGGAGACCCAGTACTTC
TRBJ2-1 | . | TRBV5-1 | . | CASSPSSRGGSCPFF | TGCGCCAGCAGCCCCTCGAGCAGGGGAGGGAGTTGTCCGTTCTTC
TRBJ1-6 | . | TRBV18 | few | CASSPAQATNSPLHF | TGTGCCAGCTCACCCGCCCAGGCCACGAATTCACCCCTCCACTTT
TRBJ1-1 | . | TRBV27 | . | CASSLRGNTEAFF | TGTGCCAGCAGTTTACGAGGGAACACTGAAGCTTTCTTT
TRBJ2-7 | . | TRBV14 | few | CASSQDRRGRSEQYF | TGTGCCAGCAGCCAAGATCGGCGCGGGCGGTCCGAGCAGTACTTC
TRBJ1-2 | . | TRBV12-3/TRBV12-4 | . | CASSLRGPGYTF | TGTGCCAGCAGTTTAAGAGGGCCCGGCTACACCTTC
TRBJ1-2 | . | TRBV10-1 | . | CASRDSGDYGYTF | TGCGCCAGCAGGGACAGTGGAGACTATGGCTACACCTTC
TRBJ1-1 | TRBD1 | TRBV6-9 | . | CASSLGQGNTEAFF | TGTGCCAGCAGTTTGGGACAGGGGAACACTGAAGCTTTCTTT
TRBJ2-1 | TRBD2 | TRBV6-1 | . | CASSGTSGRKTFWDEQFF | TGTGCCAGCAGTGGCACTAGCGGGAGGAAAACGTTCTGGGATGAGCAGTTCTTC
TRBJ2-5 | TRBD1 | TRBV19 | . | CATGTGGGKQETQYF | TGTGCCACGGGGACAGGGGGCGGTAAACAAGAGACCCAGTACTTC
TRBJ2-1 | TRBD2 | TRBV3-1/TRBV3-2 | . | CASSPRLAPDEQFF | TGTGCCAGCAGCCCCCGACTAGCCCCGGATGAGCAGTTCTTC
TRBJ2-1 | . | TRBV5-4 | . | CASSSVRMGANEQFF | TGTGCCAGCAGCTCCGTCCGCATGGGGGCGAATGAGCAGTTCTTC
TRBJ2-7 | . | TRBV5-1 | once | CASSLSQGIYEQYF | TGCGCCAGCAGCTTGAGCCAGGGAATCTACGAGCAGTACTTC
TRBJ1-2 | . | TRBV2 | . | CASRPGTSYGYTF | TGTGCCAGCAGGCCGGGAACCAGCTATGGCTACACCTTC
TRBJ1-6 | . | TRBV13 | . | CASSRLTAGFSPLHF | TGTGCCAGCAGCCGATTGACAGCGGGATTTTCACCCCTCCACTTT
TRBJ2-2 | . | TRBV4-1 | . | CASSQVTAGELFF | TGCGCCAGCAGCCAAGTAACGGCCGGGGAGCTGTTTTTT
TRBJ1-5 | . | TRBV20-1 | . | CSASLGSRGDQPQHF | TGCAGTGCTAGTCTGGGGTCCAGGGGCGATCAGCCCCAGCATTTT
TRBJ2-3 | TRBD2 | TRBV15 | . | CATSRVTGGTDTQYF | TGTGCCACCAGCAGAGTAACGGGGGGGACAGATACGCAGTATTTT
TRBJ2-1 | TRBD2 | TRBV3-1/TRBV3-2 | . | CASSQEGGTSGRPMEQFF | TGTGCCAGCAGCCAGGAGGGGGGGACTAGCGGACGCCCAATGGAGCAGTTCTTC
TRBJ2-1 | . | TRBV5-6 | . | CASSQGPYNEQFF | TGTGCCAGCAGCCAGGGGCCCTACAATGAGCAGTTCTTC
TRBJ2-3 | TRBD1 | TRBV5-1 | . | CASSLGTATDTQYF | TGCGCCAGCAGCCTTGGGACAGCCACAGATACGCAGTATTTT
TRBJ1-2 | TRBD1 | TRBV19 | . | CASTSGTGGSGYGYTF | TGTGCCAGTACCTCCGGGACAGGGGGCTCTGGCTATGGCTACACCTTC
TRBJ2-5 | . | TRBV5-1 | . | CASIRGPQETQYF | TGCGCCAGCATCAGGGGACCCCAAGAGACCCAGTACTTC
TRBJ2-5 | TRBD2 | TRBV29-1 | . | CSVERGGETQYF | TGCAGCGTTGAGCGGGGGGGAGAGACCCAGTACTTC
TRBJ1-4 | TRBD1 | TRBV3-1/TRBV3-2 | . | CASSQVLGTVGEKLFF | TGTGCCAGCAGCCAAGTACTCGGGACAGTAGGGGAAAAACTGTTTTTT
TRBJ1-4 | TRBD1 | TRBV19 | . | CASRDRAEKLFF | TGTGCCAGTAGGGACAGGGCTGAAAAACTGTTTTTT
TRBJ2-3 | . | TRBV6-1 | . | CASSEFGLRIGTDTQYF | TGTGCCAGCAGTGAATTCGGGTTGCGCATCGGCACAGATACGCAGTATTTT
TRBJ1-1 | TRBD1 | TRBV5-1 | . | CASSLRTGRANTEAFF | TGCGCCAGCAGCCTCCGGACAGGGAGGGCGAACACTGAAGCTTTCTTT
TRBJ1-2 | . | TRBV3-1/TRBV3-2 | . | CASSHFRGGYTF | TGTGCCAGCAGCCATTTTAGGGGAGGCTACACCTTC
TRBJ2-2 | . | TRBV24-1 | . | CATSDSGGITGELFF | TGTGCCACCAGTGATTCCGGGGGTATAACCGGGGAGCTGTTTTTT
TRBJ1-1 | . | TRBV7-9 | . | CASNLMNTEAFF | TGTGCCAGCAACCTAATGAACACTGAAGCTTTCTTT
TRBJ1-5 | . | TRBV6-4 | few | CASSEPTGRGARQPQHF | TGTGCCAGCAGTGAGCCCACAGGGAGAGGGGCTCGGCAGCCCCAGCATTTT
TRBJ2-7 | TRBD2 | TRBV13 | . | CASSSRTSGRARDEQYF | TGTGCCAGCAGCTCGCGGACTAGCGGGAGGGCCAGGGACGAGCAGTACTTC
TRBJ2-4 | . | TRBV7-9 | . | CASSSPLGGIAKNIQYF | TGTGCCAGCAGCTCCCCCCTTGGGGGGATAGCCAAAAACATTCAGTACTTC
TRBJ1-2 | TRBD1 | TRBV5-4 | . | CASSLGQWGYGYTF | TGTGCCAGCAGCCTGGGACAGTGGGGCTATGGCTACACCTTC
TRBJ2-5 | TRBD1 | TRBV7-2 | . | CASSPRDRGRSQETQYF | TGTGCCAGCAGCCCCCGGGACAGGGGCCGATCACAGGAGACCCAGTACTTC
TRBJ2-2 | TRBD2 | TRBV19 | . | CASSSGRATGELFF | TGTGCCAGTAGTAGCGGGAGGGCCACCGGGGAGCTGTTTTTT
TRBJ2-7 | . | TRBV25-1 | once | CASSPKAGIYEQYF | TGTGCCAGCAGCCCCAAGGCGGGGATCTACGAGCAGTACTTC
TRBJ2-5 | TRBD1 | TRBV2 | . | CASSADRGAQYF | TGTGCCAGCAGTGCGGACAGGGGGGCCCAGTACTTC
TRBJ1-2 | . | TRBV29-1 | few | CSVTLDSVGYTF | TGCAGCGTTACATTGGACAGTGTTGGCTACACCTTC
TRBJ1-1 | TRBD1 | TRBV27 | . | CASSHRQGSLEAFF | TGTGCCAGCAGCCACCGACAGGGGTCCCTTGAAGCTTTCTTT
TRBJ2-5 | TRBD2 | TRBV9 | . | CASSASLAGVLGQETQYF | TGTGCCAGCAGCGCCTCCCTAGCGGGAGTATTGGGCCAAGAGACCCAGTACTTC
TRBJ1-5 | TRBD1 | TRBV4-1 | . | CASSQTRGSSNQPQHF | TGCGCCAGCAGCCAAACCAGGGGGAGTAGCAATCAGCCCCAGCATTTT
TRBJ1-2 | TRBD1 | TRBV5-5 | . | CASSLEGTGYGYTF | TGTGCCAGCAGCTTGGAGGGGACAGGGTATGGCTACACCTTC
TRBJ2-1 | TRBD2 | TRBV5-1 | . | CASRYGRYDEQFF | TGCGCCAGCAGGTACGGGAGGTATGATGAGCAGTTCTTC
TRBJ2-2 | . | TRBV7-3 | . | CASSLGAVGTGELFF | TGTGCCAGCAGCTTAGGGGCGGTCGGCACCGGGGAGCTGTTTTTT
TRBJ2-7 | . | TRBV21-1 | once | CASSKGTSGSGEQYF | TGTGCCAGCAGCAAAGGGACTAGCGGGAGTGGCGAGCAGTACTTC
TRBJ2-7 | . | TRBV12-3/TRBV12-4 | . | CASTLSSYEQYF | TGTGCCAGCACTTTGAGTTCCTACGAGCAGTACTTC
TRBJ2-3 | TRBD2 | TRBV4-2 | . | CASSQVPGLAGGPRPTDTQYF | TGTGCCAGCAGCCAAGTACCGGGACTAGCGGGAGGGCCTAGACCAACAGATACGCAGTATTTT
TRBJ1-4 | TRBD1 | TRBV18 | . | CASSPPQGVVGEKLFF | TGTGCCAGCTCACCCCCCCAGGGGGTGGTCGGTGAAAAACTGTTTTTT
TRBJ2-1 | . | TRBV14 | . | CASSGNRVRSNEQFF | TGTGCCAGCAGTGGGAACAGGGTGAGGAGCAATGAGCAGTTCTTC
TRBJ2-2 | TRBD1 | TRBV28 | . | CASRQKKGTGITGELFF | TGTGCCAGCAGACAAAAAAAAGGGACAGGGATCACCGGGGAGCTGTTTTTT
TRBJ2-6 | TRBD1 | TRBV4-1 | once | CASSQDRDSRANVLTF | TGCGCCAGCAGCCAGGACAGGGACTCTAGGGCCAACGTCCTGACTTTC